This TCR beta chain is from a study of T cells in women clearing cervical HPV infection. About this clone itself: The read ends 3 residues before the CDR3 terminus; that terminus is restored from the germline J gene.

The data were produced by immunoSEQ multiplex PCR, yet TCRdb's version contains in-frame clones alone and is incomplete. Its listing shows tens of thousands of clones. V lost 0 bases, J lost 6 bases, and 23 bases lay in between. Germline V lookup: CDR1 LNHDA, CDR2 SQIVND (reference sequence). This CDR3 is 18 amino acids long. The chain uses TRBV19 and TRBJ1-1; a weak D match, TRBD1 (5 bases). The sequence derives from a woman between 18 and 70 years old with a cervical HPV16 infection that either progressed to CIN3+ or cleared (not recorded which). Input material: blood buffy coat. CDR3 loop: CASSIDGHSEWGHPEAFF. The CDR3 DNA, read in part, is TGTGCCAGTAGTATAGATGGGCATTCGGAGTGGGGCCACCCTGAA.